This T cell receptor beta chain was retrieved from a study of cytomegalovirus exposure and HLA in healthy donors. In its sample, this clone was seen a few times. Its antigen is currently unknown. The PCR employed 60 Vbeta primers together with 13 Jbeta primers. The table came from immunoSEQ multiplex PCR; TCRdb's copy has only in-frame clones and leaves some out. The sample contains approximately 220,000 clones, 76% of which appear only once. CDR1 and CDR2 (germline): LNHNV, YYDKDF (reference sequence). The CDR3 has 16 residues. V was cut by 0 bases and J by 7 bases, with 15 bases left in between. Findings and limits, study-wide: Sequencing likely caused a cluster of highly shared sequence variants. DRB1 showed the most TCR associations and HLA-C the fewest in a later analysis, as rates varied by HLA locus. It was reported that TCR beta sequences correctly inferred the HLA-A and HLA-B alleles for most subjects. Of the V segments, some could not be distinguished, including TRBV6-2 and TRBV6-3, and were excluded.

The J gene is TRBJ1-4, the V gene TRBV15, with D maybe TRBD1 (6 bases). The clonotype was recovered from a man between 18 and 29 years old in good health and CMV-seronegative. Source material: PBMCs. CDR3 bases: TGTGCCACCAGCAGAGATCGGGCAGGGGCGGGTGAAAAACTGTTTTTT. Protein sequence: CATSRDRAGAGEKLFF.